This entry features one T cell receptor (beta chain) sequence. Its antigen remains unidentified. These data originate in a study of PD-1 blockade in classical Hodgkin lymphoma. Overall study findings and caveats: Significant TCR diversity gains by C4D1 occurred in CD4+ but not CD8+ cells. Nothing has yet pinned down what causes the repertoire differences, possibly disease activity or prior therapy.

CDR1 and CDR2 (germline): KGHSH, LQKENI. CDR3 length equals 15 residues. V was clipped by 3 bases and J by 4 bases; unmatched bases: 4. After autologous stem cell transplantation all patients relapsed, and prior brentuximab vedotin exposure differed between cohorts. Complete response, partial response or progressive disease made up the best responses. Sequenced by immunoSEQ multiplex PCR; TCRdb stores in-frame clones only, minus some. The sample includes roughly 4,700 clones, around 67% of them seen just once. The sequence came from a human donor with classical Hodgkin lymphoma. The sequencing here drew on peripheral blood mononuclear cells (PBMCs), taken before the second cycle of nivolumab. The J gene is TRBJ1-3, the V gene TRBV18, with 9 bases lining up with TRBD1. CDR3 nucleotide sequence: TGTGCCAGCTCACCCACAGGGGGCCTAGGAAACACCATATATTTT. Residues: CASSPTGGLGNTIYF. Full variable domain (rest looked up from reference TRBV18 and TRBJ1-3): NAGVMQNPRHLVRRRGQEARLRCSPMKGHSHVYWYRQLPEEGLKFMVYLQKENIIDESGMPKERFSAEFPKEGPSILRIQQVVRGDSAAYFCASSPTGGLGNTIYFGEGSWLTVV.